These T cell receptor beta chains were read from a single sample in a study of Graves' ophthalmopathy and Graves' hyperthyroidism. Using its own MiXCR run on the multiplex PCR reads, TCRdb lists one record per CDR3 protein. The repertoire has roughly 480,000 distinct CDR3 sequences, about an eighth of them found once; the top ten carry about 10%. The sample comprised blood. These receptors were taken from a woman in her twenties or thirties with Graves' ophthalmopathy. Each CDR3 is given with its conserved first and last residue. D genes are given only for firm matches. Only some rows state a clone size, as once, few, many or a class for expanded clones.

d_call: -; j_call: TRBJ1-1; v_call: TRBV11-2; cdr3_length: 15; clone_size: many; cdr3_nt: TGTGCCAGCAGCTTACTCGTGACAGTCAACACTGAAGCTTTCTTT; cdr3_aa: CASSLLVTVNTEAFF
d_call: -; j_call: TRBJ1-6; v_call: TRBV6-2/TRBV6-3; cdr3_length: 13; clone_size: -; cdr3_nt: TGTGCCAGCAGTTACGAGACTGACTCACCCCTCCACTTT; cdr3_aa: CASSYETDSPLHF
d_call: -; j_call: TRBJ2-7; v_call: TRBV5-1; cdr3_length: 14; clone_size: many; cdr3_nt: TGCGCCAGCAGCCGAGAGAGATCATCCTACGAGCAGTACTTC; cdr3_aa: CASSRERSSYEQYF
d_call: -; j_call: TRBJ1-1; v_call: TRBV3-1; cdr3_length: 15; clone_size: many; cdr3_nt: TGTGCCAGCAGCACACAGGGACAACGGAACACTGAAGCTTTCTTT; cdr3_aa: CASSTQGQRNTEAFF
d_call: TRBD1; j_call: TRBJ2-7; v_call: TRBV28; cdr3_length: 15; clone_size: few; cdr3_nt: TGTGCCAGCAGTTTTTCTGGACAGGGAGTCTACGAGCAGTACTTC; cdr3_aa: CASSFSGQGVYEQYF
d_call: -; j_call: TRBJ2-7; v_call: TRBV6-1; cdr3_length: 14; clone_size: many; cdr3_nt: TGTGCCAGCAGTATCTTACAGGGAGCCTACGAGCAGTACTTC; cdr3_aa: CASSILQGAYEQYF
d_call: -; j_call: TRBJ1-1; v_call: TRBV27; cdr3_length: 14; clone_size: many; cdr3_nt: TGTGCCAGCAGTCTAGGGACGGAGAACACTGAAGCTTTCTTT; cdr3_aa: CASSLGTENTEAFF
d_call: TRBD2; j_call: TRBJ2-5; v_call: TRBV6-1; cdr3_length: 15; clone_size: many; cdr3_nt: TGTGCCAGCAGCCTCAGCGGGGGCCGCCAAGAGACCCAGTACTTC; cdr3_aa: CASSLSGGRQETQYF
d_call: -; j_call: TRBJ2-6; v_call: TRBV24-1; cdr3_length: 16; clone_size: many; cdr3_nt: TGTGCCACCAGTGGTCCAGACAGATCTGGGGCCAACGTCCTGACTTTC; cdr3_aa: CATSGPDRSGANVLTF
d_call: TRBD1; j_call: TRBJ1-2; v_call: TRBV6-2/TRBV6-3; cdr3_length: 18; clone_size: many; cdr3_nt: TGTGCCAGCAGTTACTTCCCGATCATTCGGACAGGAAACTATGGCTACACCTTC; cdr3_aa: CASSYFPIIRTGNYGYTF
d_call: TRBD1; j_call: TRBJ2-7; v_call: TRBV9; cdr3_length: 16; clone_size: -; cdr3_nt: TGCGCCAGCAGCTTGACCCGGACAGGGTATCCCTACGAGCAGTACTTC; cdr3_aa: CASSLTRTGYPYEQYF
d_call: TRBD2; j_call: TRBJ2-5; v_call: TRBV11-2; cdr3_length: 15; clone_size: many; cdr3_nt: TGTGCCAGCAGCTTAGCCTTGCGGGGGCAAGAGACCCAGTACTTC; cdr3_aa: CASSLALRGQETQYF
d_call: -; j_call: TRBJ2-4; v_call: TRBV5-1; cdr3_length: 13; clone_size: many; cdr3_nt: TGCGCCAGCAGCTTGGCGGGGGAGAACATTCAGTACTTC; cdr3_aa: CASSLAGENIQYF
d_call: -; j_call: TRBJ2-2; v_call: TRBV15; cdr3_length: 17; clone_size: -; cdr3_nt: TGTGCCACCAGCCTCTCGCTCGGCGGCCCTCCCCCCGGGGAGCTGTTTTTT; cdr3_aa: CATSLSLGGPPPGELFF
d_call: TRBD1; j_call: TRBJ1-3; v_call: TRBV12-3/TRBV12-4; cdr3_length: 14; clone_size: once; cdr3_nt: TGTGCCAGCAGGAGGACAGGGTTTGGAAACACCATATATTTT; cdr3_aa: CASRRTGFGNTIYF
d_call: TRBD1; j_call: TRBJ1-2; v_call: TRBV29-1; cdr3_length: 12; clone_size: many; cdr3_nt: TGCAGCTCTGAGACAGGGGGTAATGGCTACACCTTC; cdr3_aa: CSSETGGNGYTF
d_call: -; j_call: TRBJ1-2; v_call: TRBV7-8; cdr3_length: 17; clone_size: many; cdr3_nt: TGTGCCAGCAGCTTATCGGAGGGGGTTGGGAGATCCCGTGGCTACACCTTC; cdr3_aa: CASSLSEGVGRSRGYTF
d_call: TRBD1; j_call: TRBJ1-2; v_call: TRBV19; cdr3_length: 14; clone_size: -; cdr3_nt: TGTGCCAGTAGTAACCGGGACAGGGCTTATGGCAACACCTTC; cdr3_aa: CASSNRDRAYGNTF
d_call: -; j_call: TRBJ2-4; v_call: TRBV4-1; cdr3_length: 16; clone_size: many; cdr3_nt: TGCGCCAGCAGCCAAGGATTTCTCGGACAGAAAAACATTCAGTACTTC; cdr3_aa: CASSQGFLGQKNIQYF
d_call: -; j_call: TRBJ2-2; v_call: TRBV12-3/TRBV12-4; cdr3_length: 14; clone_size: many; cdr3_nt: TGTGCCAGCAGTTCAGAAGTGAACACCGGGGAGCTGTTTTTT; cdr3_aa: CASSSEVNTGELFF
d_call: TRBD2; j_call: TRBJ2-5; v_call: TRBV7-3; cdr3_length: 16; clone_size: many; cdr3_nt: TGTGCCAGCAGCCCAGGACTAGCGGGGCCGGGAGAGACCCAGTACTTC; cdr3_aa: CASSPGLAGPGETQYF
d_call: -; j_call: TRBJ2-4; v_call: TRBV4-1; cdr3_length: 18; clone_size: many; cdr3_nt: TGCGCCAGCAGCCAAGAAGGGCCTTTTCCATTAGCCAAAAACATTCAGTACTTC; cdr3_aa: CASSQEGPFPLAKNIQYF
d_call: TRBD1; j_call: TRBJ2-5; v_call: TRBV24-1; cdr3_length: 15; clone_size: many; cdr3_nt: TGTGCCACCAGTGGGATGACAGGGGGCGAAGAGACCCAGTACTTC; cdr3_aa: CATSGMTGGEETQYF
d_call: TRBD1; j_call: TRBJ1-1; v_call: TRBV20-1; cdr3_length: 13; clone_size: many; cdr3_nt: TGCAGTGCTAGAGACGACAGGGGGCAGGTAGCTTTCTTT; cdr3_aa: CSARDDRGQVAFF
d_call: -; j_call: TRBJ1-1; v_call: TRBV5-1; cdr3_length: 15; clone_size: many; cdr3_nt: TGCGCCAGCAGTCCGTCAGGAACTATGAACACTGAAGCTTTCTTT; cdr3_aa: CASSPSGTMNTEAFF
d_call: -; j_call: TRBJ1-1; v_call: TRBV25-1; cdr3_length: 14; clone_size: many; cdr3_nt: TGTGCCAGCAGTGAATCGACAGGAACAACTGAAGCTTTCTTT; cdr3_aa: CASSESTGTTEAFF
d_call: TRBD2; j_call: TRBJ2-7; v_call: TRBV28; cdr3_length: 16; clone_size: many; cdr3_nt: TGTGCCAGCAGTTTAAGTACTAGCGGTTTTTGGGTCGAGCAGTACTTC; cdr3_aa: CASSLSTSGFWVEQYF
d_call: -; j_call: TRBJ2-6; v_call: TRBV24-1; cdr3_length: 13; clone_size: many; cdr3_nt: TGTGCCACCCAGCTGGCCGGGGCCAACGTCCTGACTTTC; cdr3_aa: CATQLAGANVLTF
d_call: -; j_call: TRBJ1-6; v_call: TRBV20-1; cdr3_length: 14; clone_size: many; cdr3_nt: TGCAGTGCGGTAGATACGGGGGCAAATTCACCCCTCCACTTT; cdr3_aa: CSAVDTGANSPLHF
d_call: -; j_call: TRBJ2-7; v_call: TRBV10-3; cdr3_length: 14; clone_size: few; cdr3_nt: TGTGCCATCAGTGAGTCGAGGGACAACTACGAGCAGTACTTC; cdr3_aa: CAISESRDNYEQYF
d_call: -; j_call: TRBJ1-1; v_call: TRBV30; cdr3_length: 13; clone_size: many; cdr3_nt: TGTGCCTGGAGTGTTTTCGGGAACACTGAAGCTTTCTTT; cdr3_aa: CAWSVFGNTEAFF
d_call: -; j_call: TRBJ1-1; v_call: TRBV6-1; cdr3_length: 14; clone_size: -; cdr3_nt: TGTGCCAGCAGTGCCTACAGGTTGCGCGCTGAAGCTTTCTTT; cdr3_aa: CASSAYRLRAEAFF
d_call: -; j_call: TRBJ2-7; v_call: TRBV28; cdr3_length: 14; clone_size: many; cdr3_nt: TGTGCCAGCAGTTTAAACACCAGGCCCTACGAGCAGTACTTC; cdr3_aa: CASSLNTRPYEQYF
d_call: -; j_call: TRBJ1-1; v_call: TRBV2; cdr3_length: 16; clone_size: many; cdr3_nt: TGTGCCAGCAGTGGGGACCCCGAGTTCCCGGACACTGAAGCTTTCTTT; cdr3_aa: CASSGDPEFPDTEAFF
d_call: -; j_call: TRBJ1-1; v_call: TRBV19; cdr3_length: 15; clone_size: many; cdr3_nt: TGTGCCAGTAGTATAGCCGGCAGACTCAACACTGAAGCTTTCTTT; cdr3_aa: CASSIAGRLNTEAFF
d_call: TRBD1; j_call: TRBJ1-6; v_call: TRBV6-1; cdr3_length: 16; clone_size: -; cdr3_nt: TGTGCCAGCAGTCTGGGACAGGGAAGAATTGGGTCACCCCTCCACTTT; cdr3_aa: CASSLGQGRIGSPLHF
d_call: TRBD1; j_call: TRBJ1-1; v_call: TRBV6-5; cdr3_length: 16; clone_size: many; cdr3_nt: TGTGCCAGCAGTTTTTCCCGGGACAGGGCGAACACTGAAGCTTTCTTT; cdr3_aa: CASSFSRDRANTEAFF
d_call: -; j_call: TRBJ1-1; v_call: TRBV29-1; cdr3_length: 15; clone_size: many; cdr3_nt: TGCAGCGTTGTCGATCAGTTTGGCATGAACACTGAAGCTTTCTTT; cdr3_aa: CSVVDQFGMNTEAFF
d_call: -; j_call: TRBJ2-7; v_call: TRBV6-1; cdr3_length: 13; clone_size: many; cdr3_nt: TGTGCCAGCGGCCGGGGCAGCGCCTACGAGCAGTACTTC; cdr3_aa: CASGRGSAYEQYF
d_call: -; j_call: TRBJ1-1; v_call: TRBV28; cdr3_length: 14; clone_size: -; cdr3_nt: TGTGCCAGCAGTTTGTTGCCCGGGCGCACTGAAGCTTTCTTT; cdr3_aa: CASSLLPGRTEAFF
d_call: -; j_call: TRBJ1-1; v_call: TRBV11-2; cdr3_length: 14; clone_size: many; cdr3_nt: TGTGCCAGCACCCAACGTCTGGAGTTCACTGAAGCTTTCTTT; cdr3_aa: CASTQRLEFTEAFF
d_call: TRBD1; j_call: TRBJ1-2; v_call: TRBV12-3/TRBV12-4; cdr3_length: 13; clone_size: many; cdr3_nt: TGTGCCAGCAGGCAGACAGGGAGCGATGGCTACACCTTC; cdr3_aa: CASRQTGSDGYTF
d_call: -; j_call: TRBJ2-6; v_call: TRBV3-1; cdr3_length: 16; clone_size: many; cdr3_nt: TGTGCCAGCAGCCAAGATAGAAAGGCTGGGGCCAACGTCCTGACTTTC; cdr3_aa: CASSQDRKAGANVLTF
d_call: TRBD2; j_call: TRBJ2-5; v_call: TRBV11-2; cdr3_length: 15; clone_size: many; cdr3_nt: TGTGCCAGCAGCTCCCGACTAGCGGGGGAAGAGACCCAGTACTTC; cdr3_aa: CASSSRLAGEETQYF
d_call: TRBD1; j_call: TRBJ2-7; v_call: TRBV10-3; cdr3_length: 17; clone_size: -; cdr3_nt: TGTGCCATCAGTCACAACCAGGCTGGGACAGGGGGCTACGAGCAGTACTTC; cdr3_aa: CAISHNQAGTGGYEQYF
d_call: -; j_call: TRBJ2-2; v_call: TRBV20-1; cdr3_length: 16; clone_size: many; cdr3_nt: TGCAGTGCTAGAAATCCAGTACACACGAACACCGGGGAGCTGTTTTTT; cdr3_aa: CSARNPVHTNTGELFF
d_call: -; j_call: TRBJ2-2; v_call: TRBV9; cdr3_length: 16; clone_size: -; cdr3_nt: TGTGCCAGCAGCCTTCCGGGGCAGCATACGGCCGGGGAGCTGTTTTTT; cdr3_aa: CASSLPGQHTAGELFF
d_call: -; j_call: TRBJ2-7; v_call: TRBV15; cdr3_length: 16; clone_size: many; cdr3_nt: TGTGCCACCAGCAAGTCTCAGACAGCCTTCTCCTACGAGCAGTACTTC; cdr3_aa: CATSKSQTAFSYEQYF
d_call: -; j_call: TRBJ1-2; v_call: TRBV15; cdr3_length: 16; clone_size: many; cdr3_nt: TGTGCCACCAGCAGAGAAATGGCGGGAATGGGGTATGGCTACACCTTC; cdr3_aa: CATSREMAGMGYGYTF
d_call: -; j_call: TRBJ2-7; v_call: TRBV20-1; cdr3_length: 16; clone_size: many; cdr3_nt: TGCAGTGCTAGGATCAACCGGGTTTTCCCAACCTACGAGCAGTACTTC; cdr3_aa: CSARINRVFPTYEQYF
d_call: TRBD2; j_call: TRBJ2-6; v_call: TRBV2; cdr3_length: 17; clone_size: many; cdr3_nt: TGTGCCAGCAGTCCTCGGGGGGTCGGCGCTGGGGCCAACGTCCTGACTTTC; cdr3_aa: CASSPRGVGAGANVLTF
d_call: -; j_call: TRBJ1-1; v_call: TRBV3-1; cdr3_length: 14; clone_size: -; cdr3_nt: TGTGCCAGCAGCCCCAGGGGACGGGGAACTGAAGCTTTCTTT; cdr3_aa: CASSPRGRGTEAFF
d_call: -; j_call: TRBJ2-7; v_call: TRBV7-2; cdr3_length: 12; clone_size: many; cdr3_nt: TGTGCCAGCAGCTTAGACTACTACGAGCAGTACTTC; cdr3_aa: CASSLDYYEQYF
d_call: -; j_call: TRBJ2-5; v_call: TRBV7-8; cdr3_length: 14; clone_size: many; cdr3_nt: TGTGCCAGCAGCAGAGGGAGGGGGCAAGAGACCCAGTACTTC; cdr3_aa: CASSRGRGQETQYF
d_call: -; j_call: TRBJ2-6; v_call: TRBV6-4; cdr3_length: 17; clone_size: many; cdr3_nt: TGTGCCAGCAGCCTTTGGGACTCAAGCTCTGGGGCCAACGTCCTGACTTTC; cdr3_aa: CASSLWDSSSGANVLTF
d_call: -; j_call: TRBJ2-5; v_call: TRBV24-1; cdr3_length: 13; clone_size: many; cdr3_nt: TGTGCCACCAGTGACCCAATCCGGGAGACCCAGTACTTC; cdr3_aa: CATSDPIRETQYF
d_call: -; j_call: TRBJ2-7; v_call: TRBV7-9; cdr3_length: 15; clone_size: few; cdr3_nt: TGTGCCAGCAGCTTAAAAGCTGGACAGTCCTACGAGCAGTACTTC; cdr3_aa: CASSLKAGQSYEQYF
d_call: -; j_call: TRBJ2-2; v_call: TRBV24-1; cdr3_length: 13; clone_size: many; cdr3_nt: TGTGCCACCCAGGGTCCGAACACCGGGGAGCTGTTTTTT; cdr3_aa: CATQGPNTGELFF